This T cell receptor (beta chain) comes out of a study of blood T cell repertoires in COVID-19. Study information: Specimens from acute and convalescent COVID-19 originated in the United States, Italy and Spain.

The V gene lost 6 bases and the J gene lost 6 bases, with 20 bases spanning the gap. CDR3 length: 15 residues. CDR1 and CDR2 from the germline V gene are KGHSH and LQKENI. Study processing details: Reference gene primer amplification yielded estimated nucleated cell counts. Clones were read by immunoSEQ multiplex PCR, and TCRdb kept only the in-frame ones, dropping some. V and J calls and clone size are those listed in that table; D and trimming were worked out from the DNA. The sample has 300,000 to 350,000 clones, approximately 84% seen once. Participant-reported clinical history was the basis for cohort assignment. Cohort 3 recovery required two negative PCRs, clearance, or symptom resolution.

Material: PBMCs or T cells enriched from blood (not recorded which). The clonotype was recovered from a woman aged 25 to 39 who had recovered from COVID-19. The genes are TRBV18 and TRBJ1-1; D is possibly TRBD1 (6 bases). This CDR3 reads CASSPKLQGTAEAFF. The CDR3 DNA reads TGTGCCAGCTCGCCAAAACTACAGGGTACCGCTGAAGCTTTCTTT.